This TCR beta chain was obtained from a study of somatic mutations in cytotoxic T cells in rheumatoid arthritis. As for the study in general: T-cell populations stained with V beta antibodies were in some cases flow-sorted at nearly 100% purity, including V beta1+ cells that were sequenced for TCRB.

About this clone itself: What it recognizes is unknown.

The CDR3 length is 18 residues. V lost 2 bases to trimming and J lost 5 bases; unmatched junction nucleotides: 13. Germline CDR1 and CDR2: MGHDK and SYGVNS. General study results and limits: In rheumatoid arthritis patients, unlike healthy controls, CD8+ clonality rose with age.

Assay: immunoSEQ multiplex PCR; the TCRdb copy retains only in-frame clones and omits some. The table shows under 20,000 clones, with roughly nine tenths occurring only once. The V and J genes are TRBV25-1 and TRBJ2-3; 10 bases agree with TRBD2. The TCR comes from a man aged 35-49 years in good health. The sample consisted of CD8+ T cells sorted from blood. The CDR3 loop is CASSETHGLAATEDTQYF. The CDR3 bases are TGTGCCAGCAGTGAAACCCACGGACTAGCGGCGACTGAAGATACGCAGTATTTT.